The clone carrying this T cell receptor (beta chain) was recorded once. The analysis combined second doses at about 4 or about 12 weeks. After removal of 6 bases from V and 2 bases from J, the junction contained 12 bases not matched to a gene. The V gene's germline CDR1 is MDHEN and CDR2 SYDVKM. The CDR3 runs 18 residues. The sample comes from a study of T cell responses to AZD1222 COVID-19 vaccine. Sequencing used immunoSEQ multiplex PCR; TCRdb keeps in-frame clones, though not all of them. The table lists about 120,000 clones, around 94% of them singletons. This material consisted of peripheral blood, taken 28 days after the second AZD1222 dose. The TCR sequence derives from an adult who received the AZD1222 COVID-19 vaccine. The V and J genes are TRBV28 and TRBJ2-3; 12 bases fit TRBD1. The CDR3 spells CASSSGQGAKRDTDTQYF. Written as DNA, the CDR3 is TGTGCCAGCAGCTCGGGACAGGGGGCCAAGCGGGACACAGATACGCAGTATTTT.